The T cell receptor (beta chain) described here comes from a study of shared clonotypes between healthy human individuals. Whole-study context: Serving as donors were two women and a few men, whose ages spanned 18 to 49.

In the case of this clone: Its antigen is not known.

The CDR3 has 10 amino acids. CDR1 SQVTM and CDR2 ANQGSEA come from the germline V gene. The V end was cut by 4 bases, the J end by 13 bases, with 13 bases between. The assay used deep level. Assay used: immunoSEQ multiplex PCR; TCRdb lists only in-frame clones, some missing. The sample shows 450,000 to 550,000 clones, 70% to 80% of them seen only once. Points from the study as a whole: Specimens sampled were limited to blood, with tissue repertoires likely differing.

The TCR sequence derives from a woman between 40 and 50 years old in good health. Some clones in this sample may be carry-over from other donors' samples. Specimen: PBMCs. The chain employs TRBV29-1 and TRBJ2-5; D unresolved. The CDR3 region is CSVVSGRVYF. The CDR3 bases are TGCAGCGTTGTGTCAGGCCGTGTGTACTTC.